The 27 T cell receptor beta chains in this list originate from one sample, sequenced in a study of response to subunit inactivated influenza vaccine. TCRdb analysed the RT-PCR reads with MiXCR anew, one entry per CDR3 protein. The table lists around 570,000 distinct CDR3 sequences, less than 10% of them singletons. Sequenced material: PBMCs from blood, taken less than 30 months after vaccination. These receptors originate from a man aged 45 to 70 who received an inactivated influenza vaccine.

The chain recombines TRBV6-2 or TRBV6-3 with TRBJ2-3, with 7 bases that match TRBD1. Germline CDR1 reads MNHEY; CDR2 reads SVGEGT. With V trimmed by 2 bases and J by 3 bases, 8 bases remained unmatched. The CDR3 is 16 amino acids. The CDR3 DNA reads TGTGCCAGCAGTTACCGGACAGGTGTTAGGACAGATACGCAGTATTTT. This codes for CASSYRTGVRTDTQYF.

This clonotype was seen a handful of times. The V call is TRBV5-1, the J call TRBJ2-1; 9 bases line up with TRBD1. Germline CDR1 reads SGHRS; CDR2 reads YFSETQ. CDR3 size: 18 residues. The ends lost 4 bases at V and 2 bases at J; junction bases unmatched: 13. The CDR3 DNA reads TGCGCCAGCAGCCCGCAACTCTCCCGGGACAGGGCCTACAATGAGCAGTTCTTC. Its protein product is CASSPQLSRDRAYNEQFF.

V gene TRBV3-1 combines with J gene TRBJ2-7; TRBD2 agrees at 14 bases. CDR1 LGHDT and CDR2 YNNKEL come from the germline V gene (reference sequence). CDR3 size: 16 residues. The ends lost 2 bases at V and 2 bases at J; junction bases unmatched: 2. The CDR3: CASSQMGLAGAYEQYF. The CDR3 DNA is TGTGCCAGCAGCCAAATGGGACTAGCGGGAGCCTACGAGCAGTACTTC.

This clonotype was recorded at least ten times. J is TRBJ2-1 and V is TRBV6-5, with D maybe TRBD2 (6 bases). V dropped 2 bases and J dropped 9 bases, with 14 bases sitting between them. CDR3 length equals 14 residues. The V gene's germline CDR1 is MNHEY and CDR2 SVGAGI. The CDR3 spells CASSYGVGGSEQFF. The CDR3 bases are TGTGCCAGCAGTTACGGGGTCGGAGGGAGTGAGCAGTTCTTC.

The CDR3 here is CASSQSTGKNTGELFF. DNA for the CDR3: TGTGCCAGCAGCCAAAGTACAGGGAAGAACACCGGGGAGCTGTTTTTT. V usage is TRBV4-2 and J usage is TRBJ2-2; a weak D match, TRBD1 (6 bases). The CDR3 covers 16 residues. The germline gives CDR1 LGHNA, CDR2 YNFKEQ. Trimming pared 2 bases from V and 1 base from J, leaving 11 bases between.

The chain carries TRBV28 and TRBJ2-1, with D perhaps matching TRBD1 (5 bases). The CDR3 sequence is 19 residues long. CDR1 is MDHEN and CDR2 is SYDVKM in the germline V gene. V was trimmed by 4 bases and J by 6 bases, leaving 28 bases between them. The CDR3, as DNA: TGTGCCAGCAGTTCTTTCCACCGCGCAGGGCCCAAAGACCCCAATGAGCAGTTCTTC. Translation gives CASSSFHRAGPKDPNEQFF.

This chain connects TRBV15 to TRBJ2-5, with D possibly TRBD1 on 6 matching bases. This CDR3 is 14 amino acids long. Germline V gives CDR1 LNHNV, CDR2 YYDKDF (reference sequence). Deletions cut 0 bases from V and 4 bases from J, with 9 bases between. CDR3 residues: CATSRDSGVETQYF. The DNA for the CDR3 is TGTGCCACCAGCAGAGACTCAGGGGTAGAGACCCAGTACTTC.

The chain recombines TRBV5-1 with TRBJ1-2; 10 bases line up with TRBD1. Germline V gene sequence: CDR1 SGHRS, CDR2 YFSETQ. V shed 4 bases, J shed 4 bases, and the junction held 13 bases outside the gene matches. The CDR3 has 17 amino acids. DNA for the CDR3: TGCGCCAGCAGCCCGGATGGAGGGACAGGGGACATCTATGGCTACACCTTC. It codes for CASSPDGGTGDIYGYTF.

CDR3 in DNA: TGCAGTGCTGTACAGGGTGGGGAGACCCAGTACTTC. Residues: CSAVQGGETQYF. The chain is built from TRBV20-1 and TRBJ2-5, with D tentatively TRBD1 (6 bases). The germline V gene has CDR1 DFQATT and CDR2 SNEGSKA (reference sequence). The ends were cut back, 5 bases at V and 5 bases at J, with 12 bases in the middle. The CDR3 has 12 residues.

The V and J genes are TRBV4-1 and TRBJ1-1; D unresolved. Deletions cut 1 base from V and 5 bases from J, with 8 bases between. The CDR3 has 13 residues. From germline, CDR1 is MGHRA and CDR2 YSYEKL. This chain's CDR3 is CASSQVEDTEAFF. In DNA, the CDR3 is TGCGCCAGCAGCCAAGTTGAGGATACTGAAGCTTTCTTT.

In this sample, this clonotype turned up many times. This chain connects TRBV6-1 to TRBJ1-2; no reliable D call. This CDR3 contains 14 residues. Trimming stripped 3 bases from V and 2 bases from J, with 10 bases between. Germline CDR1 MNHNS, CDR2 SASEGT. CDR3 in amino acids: CASSDLTVNYGYTF. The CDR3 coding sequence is TGTGCCAGCAGTGATCTAACAGTCAACTATGGCTACACCTTC.

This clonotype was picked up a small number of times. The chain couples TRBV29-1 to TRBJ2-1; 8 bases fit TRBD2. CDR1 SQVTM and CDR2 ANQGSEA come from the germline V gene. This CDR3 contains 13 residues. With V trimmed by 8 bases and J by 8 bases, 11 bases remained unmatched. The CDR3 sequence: CSSYTGGADEQFF. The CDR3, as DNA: TGCAGCTCATACACGGGAGGGGCTGATGAGCAGTTCTTC.

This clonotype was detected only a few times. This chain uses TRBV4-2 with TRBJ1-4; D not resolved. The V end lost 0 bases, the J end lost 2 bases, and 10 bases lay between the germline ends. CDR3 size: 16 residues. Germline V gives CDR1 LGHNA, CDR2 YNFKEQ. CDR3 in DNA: TGTGCCAGCAGCCAAGAGCCCCGGGCGACTAATGAAAAACTGTTTTTT. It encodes CASSQEPRATNEKLFF.

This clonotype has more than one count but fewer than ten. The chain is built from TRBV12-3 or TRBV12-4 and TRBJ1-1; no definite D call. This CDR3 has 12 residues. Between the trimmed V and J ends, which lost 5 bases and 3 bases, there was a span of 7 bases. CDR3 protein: CASSKWDTEAFF. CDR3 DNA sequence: TGTGCCAGCAGTAAGTGGGACACTGAAGCTTTCTTT.

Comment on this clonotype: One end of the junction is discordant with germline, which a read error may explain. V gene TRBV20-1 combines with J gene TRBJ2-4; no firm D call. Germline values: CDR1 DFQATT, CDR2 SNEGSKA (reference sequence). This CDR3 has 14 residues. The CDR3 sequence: CSARAGQAKKIQYF. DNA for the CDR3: TGCAGTGCTAGAGCTGGCCAAGCCAAAAAGATTCAGTACTTC.

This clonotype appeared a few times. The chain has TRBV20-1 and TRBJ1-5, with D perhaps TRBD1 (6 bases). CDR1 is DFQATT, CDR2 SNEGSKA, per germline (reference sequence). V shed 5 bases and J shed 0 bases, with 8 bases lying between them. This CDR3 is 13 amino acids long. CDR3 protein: CSALGHSNQPQHF. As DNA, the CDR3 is TGCAGTGCTCTGGGACATAGCAATCAGCCCCAGCATTTT.

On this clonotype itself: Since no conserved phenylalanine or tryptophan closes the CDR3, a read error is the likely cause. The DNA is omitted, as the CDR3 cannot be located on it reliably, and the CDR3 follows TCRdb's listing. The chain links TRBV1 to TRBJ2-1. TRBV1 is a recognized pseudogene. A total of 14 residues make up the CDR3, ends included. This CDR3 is CTSSQDTGINEQRL.

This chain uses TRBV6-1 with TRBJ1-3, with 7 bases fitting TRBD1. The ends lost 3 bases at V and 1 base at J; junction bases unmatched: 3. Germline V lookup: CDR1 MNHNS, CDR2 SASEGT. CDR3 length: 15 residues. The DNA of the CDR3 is TGTGCCAGCAGTGAGACAGGGATGTCTGGAAACACCATATATTTT. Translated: CASSETGMSGNTIYF.

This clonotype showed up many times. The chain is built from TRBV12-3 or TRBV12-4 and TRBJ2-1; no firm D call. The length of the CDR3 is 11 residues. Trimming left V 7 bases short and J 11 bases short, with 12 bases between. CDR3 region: CASTSGNKQFF. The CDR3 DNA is TGTGCCAGCACTTCGGGTAATAAGCAGTTCTTC.

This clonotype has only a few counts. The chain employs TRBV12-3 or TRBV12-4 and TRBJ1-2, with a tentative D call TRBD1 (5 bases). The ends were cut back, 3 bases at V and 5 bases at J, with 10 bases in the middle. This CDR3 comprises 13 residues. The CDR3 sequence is CASSLGDWYGYTF. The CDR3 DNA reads TGTGCCAGCAGTTTGGGGGACTGGTATGGCTACACCTTC.

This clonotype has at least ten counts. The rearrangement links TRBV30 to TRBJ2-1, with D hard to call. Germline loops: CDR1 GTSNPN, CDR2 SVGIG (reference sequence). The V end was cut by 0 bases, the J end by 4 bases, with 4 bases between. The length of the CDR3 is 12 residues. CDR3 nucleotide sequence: TGTGCCTGGAGTGTGAGATACAATGAGCAGTTCTTC. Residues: CAWSVRYNEQFF. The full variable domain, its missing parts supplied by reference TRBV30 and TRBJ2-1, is SQTIHQWPATLVQPVGSPLSLECTVEGTSNPNLYWYRQAAGRGLQLLFYSVGIGQISSEVPQNLSASRPQDRQFILSSKKLLLSDSGFYLCAWSVRYNEQFFGPGTRLTVL.

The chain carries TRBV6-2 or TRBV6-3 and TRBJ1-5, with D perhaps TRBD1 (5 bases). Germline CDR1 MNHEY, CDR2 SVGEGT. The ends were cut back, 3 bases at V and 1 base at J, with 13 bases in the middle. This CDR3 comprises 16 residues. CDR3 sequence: CASSYSPRGSNQPQHF. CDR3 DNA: TGTGCCAGCAGTTATTCGCCCCGGGGGAGCAATCAGCCCCAGCATTTT.

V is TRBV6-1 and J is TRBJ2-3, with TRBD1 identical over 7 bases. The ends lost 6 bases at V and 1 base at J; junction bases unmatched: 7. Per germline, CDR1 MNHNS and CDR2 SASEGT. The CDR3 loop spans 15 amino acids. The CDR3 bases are TGTGCCAGCAGGGACAAGGGGGCGCGCACAGATACGCAGTATTTT. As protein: CASRDKGARTDTQYF.

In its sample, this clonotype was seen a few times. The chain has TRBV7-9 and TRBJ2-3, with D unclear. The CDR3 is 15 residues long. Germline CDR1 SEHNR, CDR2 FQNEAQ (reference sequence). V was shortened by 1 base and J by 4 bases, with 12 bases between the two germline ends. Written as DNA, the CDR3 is TGTGCCAGCAGCTTAGATTTGGGAATCTCAGATACGCAGTATTTT. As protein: CASSLDLGISDTQYF.

Here the CDR3 reads CASSYSPGGGSQPQHF. DNA for the CDR3: TGTGCCAGCAGTTACTCGCCCGGGGGAGGGAGCCAGCCCCAGCATTTT. The J gene is TRBJ1-5, the V gene TRBV6-5; D possibly corresponds to TRBD1 (5 bases). This CDR3 region has 16 residues. The V end lost 0 bases, the J end lost 7 bases, and 16 bases lay between the germline ends. The germline gives CDR1 MNHEY, CDR2 SVGAGI.

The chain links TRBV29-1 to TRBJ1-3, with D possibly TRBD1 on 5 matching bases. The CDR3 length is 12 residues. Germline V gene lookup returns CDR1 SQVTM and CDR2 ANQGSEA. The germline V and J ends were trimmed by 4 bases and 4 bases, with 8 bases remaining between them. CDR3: CSVVEGGNTIYF. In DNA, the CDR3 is TGCAGCGTTGTAGAGGGGGGAAACACCATATATTTT.

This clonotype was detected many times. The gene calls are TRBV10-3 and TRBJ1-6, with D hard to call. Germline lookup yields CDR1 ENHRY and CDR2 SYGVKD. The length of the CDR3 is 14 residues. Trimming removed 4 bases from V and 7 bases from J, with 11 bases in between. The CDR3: CAISADVRNSPLHF. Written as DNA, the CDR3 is TGTGCCATCAGTGCGGATGTGCGGAATTCACCCCTCCACTTT.